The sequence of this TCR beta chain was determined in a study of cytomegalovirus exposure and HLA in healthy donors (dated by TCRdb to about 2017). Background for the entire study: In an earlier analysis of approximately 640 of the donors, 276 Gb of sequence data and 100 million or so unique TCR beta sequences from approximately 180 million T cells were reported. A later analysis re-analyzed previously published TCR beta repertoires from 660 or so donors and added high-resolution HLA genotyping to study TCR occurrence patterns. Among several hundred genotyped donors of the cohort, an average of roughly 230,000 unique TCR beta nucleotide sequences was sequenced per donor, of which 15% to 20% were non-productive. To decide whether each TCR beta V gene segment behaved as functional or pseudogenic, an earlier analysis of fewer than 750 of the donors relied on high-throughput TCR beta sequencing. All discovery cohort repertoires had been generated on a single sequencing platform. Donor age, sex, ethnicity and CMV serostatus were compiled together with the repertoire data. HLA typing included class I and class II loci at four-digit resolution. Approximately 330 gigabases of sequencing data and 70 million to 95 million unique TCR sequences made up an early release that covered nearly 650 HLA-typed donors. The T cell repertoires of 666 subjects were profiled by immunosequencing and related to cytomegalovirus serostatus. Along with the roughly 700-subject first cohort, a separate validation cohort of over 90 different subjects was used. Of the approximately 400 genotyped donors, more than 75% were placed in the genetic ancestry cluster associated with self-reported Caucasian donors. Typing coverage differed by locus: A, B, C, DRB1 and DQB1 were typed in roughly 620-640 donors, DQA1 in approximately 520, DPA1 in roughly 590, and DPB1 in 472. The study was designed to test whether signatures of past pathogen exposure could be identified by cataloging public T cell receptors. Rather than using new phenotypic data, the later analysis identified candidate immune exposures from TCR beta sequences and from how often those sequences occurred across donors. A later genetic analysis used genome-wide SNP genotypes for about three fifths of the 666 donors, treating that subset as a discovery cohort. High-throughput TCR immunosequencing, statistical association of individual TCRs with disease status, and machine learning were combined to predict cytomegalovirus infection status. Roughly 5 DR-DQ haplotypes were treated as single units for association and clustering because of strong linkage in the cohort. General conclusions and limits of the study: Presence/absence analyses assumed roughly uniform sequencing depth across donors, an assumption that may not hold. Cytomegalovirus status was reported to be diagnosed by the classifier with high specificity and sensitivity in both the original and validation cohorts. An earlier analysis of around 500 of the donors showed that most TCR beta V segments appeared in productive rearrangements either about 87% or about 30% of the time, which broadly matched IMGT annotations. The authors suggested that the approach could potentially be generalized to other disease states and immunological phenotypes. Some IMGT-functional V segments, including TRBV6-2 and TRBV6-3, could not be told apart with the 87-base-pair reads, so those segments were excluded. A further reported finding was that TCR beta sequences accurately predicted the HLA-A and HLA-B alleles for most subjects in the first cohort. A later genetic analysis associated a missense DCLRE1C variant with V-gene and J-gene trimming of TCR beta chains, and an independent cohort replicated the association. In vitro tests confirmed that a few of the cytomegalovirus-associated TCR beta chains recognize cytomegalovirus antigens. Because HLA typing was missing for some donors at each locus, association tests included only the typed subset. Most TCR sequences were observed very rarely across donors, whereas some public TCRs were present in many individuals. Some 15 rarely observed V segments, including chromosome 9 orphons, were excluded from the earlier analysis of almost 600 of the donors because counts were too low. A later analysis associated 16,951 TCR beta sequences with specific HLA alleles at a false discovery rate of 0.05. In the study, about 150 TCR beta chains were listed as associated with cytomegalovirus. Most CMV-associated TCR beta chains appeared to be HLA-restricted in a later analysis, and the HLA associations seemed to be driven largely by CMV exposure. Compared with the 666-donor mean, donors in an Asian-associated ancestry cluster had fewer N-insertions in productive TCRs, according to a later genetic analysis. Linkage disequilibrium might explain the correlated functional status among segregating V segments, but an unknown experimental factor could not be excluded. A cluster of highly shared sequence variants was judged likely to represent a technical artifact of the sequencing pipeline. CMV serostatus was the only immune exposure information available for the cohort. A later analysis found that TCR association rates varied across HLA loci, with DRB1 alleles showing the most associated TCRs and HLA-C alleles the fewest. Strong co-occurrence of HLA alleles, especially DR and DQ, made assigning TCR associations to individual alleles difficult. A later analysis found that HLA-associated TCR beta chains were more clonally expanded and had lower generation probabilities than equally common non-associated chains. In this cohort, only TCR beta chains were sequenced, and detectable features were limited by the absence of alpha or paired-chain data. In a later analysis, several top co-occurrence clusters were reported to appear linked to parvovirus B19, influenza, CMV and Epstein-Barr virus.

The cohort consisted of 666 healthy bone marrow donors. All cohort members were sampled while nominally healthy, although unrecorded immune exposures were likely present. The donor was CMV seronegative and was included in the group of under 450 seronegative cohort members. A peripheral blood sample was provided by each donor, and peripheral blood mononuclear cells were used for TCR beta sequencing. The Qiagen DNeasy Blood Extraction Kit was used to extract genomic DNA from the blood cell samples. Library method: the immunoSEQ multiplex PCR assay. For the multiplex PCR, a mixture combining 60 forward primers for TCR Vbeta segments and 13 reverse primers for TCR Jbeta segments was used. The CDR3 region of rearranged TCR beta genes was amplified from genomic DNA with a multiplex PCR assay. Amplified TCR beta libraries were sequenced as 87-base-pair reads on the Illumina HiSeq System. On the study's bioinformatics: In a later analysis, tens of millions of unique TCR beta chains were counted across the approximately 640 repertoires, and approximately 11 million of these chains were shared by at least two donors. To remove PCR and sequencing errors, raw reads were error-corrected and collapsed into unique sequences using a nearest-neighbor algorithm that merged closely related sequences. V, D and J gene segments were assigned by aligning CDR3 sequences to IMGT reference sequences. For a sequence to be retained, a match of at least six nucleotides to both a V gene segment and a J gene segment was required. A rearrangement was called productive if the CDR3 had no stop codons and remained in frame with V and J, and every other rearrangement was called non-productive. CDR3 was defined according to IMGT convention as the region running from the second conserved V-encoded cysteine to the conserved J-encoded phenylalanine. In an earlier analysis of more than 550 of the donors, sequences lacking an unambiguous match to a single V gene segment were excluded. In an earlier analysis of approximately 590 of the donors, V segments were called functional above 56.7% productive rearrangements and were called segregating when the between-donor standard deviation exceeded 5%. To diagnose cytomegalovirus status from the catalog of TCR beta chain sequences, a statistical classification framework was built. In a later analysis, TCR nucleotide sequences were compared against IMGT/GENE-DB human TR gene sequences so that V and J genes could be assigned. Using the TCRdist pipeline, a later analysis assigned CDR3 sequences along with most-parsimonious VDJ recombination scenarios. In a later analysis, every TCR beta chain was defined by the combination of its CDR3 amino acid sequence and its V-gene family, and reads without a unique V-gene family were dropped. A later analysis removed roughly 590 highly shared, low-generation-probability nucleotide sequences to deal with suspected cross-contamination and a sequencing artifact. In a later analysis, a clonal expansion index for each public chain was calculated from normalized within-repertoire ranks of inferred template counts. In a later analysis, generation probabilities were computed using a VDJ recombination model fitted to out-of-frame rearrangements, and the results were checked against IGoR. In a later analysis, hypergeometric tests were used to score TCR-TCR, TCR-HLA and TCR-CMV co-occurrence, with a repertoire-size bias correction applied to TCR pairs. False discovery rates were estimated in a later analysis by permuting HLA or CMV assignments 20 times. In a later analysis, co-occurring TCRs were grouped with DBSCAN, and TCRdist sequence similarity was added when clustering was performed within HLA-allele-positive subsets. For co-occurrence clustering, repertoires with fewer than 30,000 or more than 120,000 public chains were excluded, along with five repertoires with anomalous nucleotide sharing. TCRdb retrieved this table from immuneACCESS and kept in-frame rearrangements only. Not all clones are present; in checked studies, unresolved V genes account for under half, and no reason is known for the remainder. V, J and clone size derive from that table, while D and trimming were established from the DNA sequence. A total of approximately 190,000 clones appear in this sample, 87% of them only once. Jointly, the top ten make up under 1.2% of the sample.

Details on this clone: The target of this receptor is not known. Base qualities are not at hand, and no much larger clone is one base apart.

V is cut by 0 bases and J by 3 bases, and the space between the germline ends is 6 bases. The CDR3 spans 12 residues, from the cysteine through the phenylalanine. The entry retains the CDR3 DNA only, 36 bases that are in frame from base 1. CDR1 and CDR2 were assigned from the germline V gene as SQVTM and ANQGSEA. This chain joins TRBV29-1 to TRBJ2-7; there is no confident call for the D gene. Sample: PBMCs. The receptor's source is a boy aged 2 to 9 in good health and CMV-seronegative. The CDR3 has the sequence CSVEDRVYEQYF. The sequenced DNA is TGCAGCGTTGAAGATCGAGTCTACGAGCAGTACTTC.